A selection of T cell receptor beta chains follows, all from one sample in a study of shared clonotypes between healthy human individuals. The method was immunoSEQ multiplex PCR; TCRdb's version includes in-frame clones alone and lacks a portion of them. The sample lists about 590,000 clones; roughly 95% were seen once. The sequenced material came from naive CD8+ T cells sorted from blood. The receptor set was obtained from a woman aged 25-40 years in good health. Both conserved end residues are part of each CDR3. Each record gives: J gene, D gene, clone size, V gene, CDR3 protein, CDR3 DNA. D genes are given only for firm matches. Not all rows give a size; the values are once, few, many and, for expanded clones, a class.

TRBJ2-7,TRBD1,NA,TRBV10-3,CAMRKGGQGFYEQYF,TGTGCCATGAGAAAGGGGGGACAGGGGTTCTACGAGCAGTACTTC
TRBJ2-5,NA,once,TRBV28,CASSLHPSRASYEQYF,TGTGCCAGCAGCTTACATCCCTCCCGTGCATCTTATGAGCAGTACTTC
TRBJ1-1,NA,NA,TRBV11-2,CASSFEIHTEAFF,TGTGCCAGCAGCTTTGAGATACACACTGAAGCTTTCTTT
TRBJ2-1,NA,NA,TRBV29-1,CSVALGGGGNEQFF,TGCAGCGTTGCTCTAGGGGGTGGGGGCAATGAGCAGTTCTTC
TRBJ2-7,TRBD2,NA,TRBV9,CASSPSGRSDEQYF,TGTGCCAGCAGCCCTAGCGGGAGGTCTGACGAGCAGTACTTC
TRBJ2-7,NA,NA,TRBV27,CASSLRAAWAEQYF,TGTGCCAGCAGTTTACGAGCGGCCTGGGCCGAGCAGTACTTC
TRBJ2-1,NA,NA,TRBV19,CASSMGRVVNEQFF,TGTGCCAGTAGTATGGGTAGGGTTGTCAATGAGCAGTTCTTC
TRBJ2-1,NA,NA,TRBV9,CASSLDGGGVREQFF,TGTGCCAGCAGCCTAGACGGAGGGGGGGTCCGGGAGCAGTTCTTC
TRBJ2-3,TRBD1,NA,TRBV7-9,CASSSSRRGPSTDTQYF,TGTGCCAGCAGCTCATCCCGTAGGGGGCCTAGCACAGATACGCAGTATTTT
TRBJ1-5,NA,NA,TRBV15,CATSRPSTLRGGADQPQHF,TGTGCCACCAGCAGACCTTCAACCCTTCGAGGGGGGGCCGATCAGCCCCAGCATTTT
TRBJ2-3,TRBD2,NA,TRBV19,CAPQGCSGGGGGTDTQYF,TGTGCCCCTCAGGGCTGTAGCGGGGGAGGCGGAGGCACAGATACGCAGTATTTT
TRBJ2-5,NA,NA,TRBV7-9,CASSLEGGQETQYF,TGTGCCAGCAGCTTAGAAGGGGGTCAAGAGACCCAGTACTTC
TRBJ2-3,TRBD1,once,TRBV2,CASSDPDRGITDTQYF,TGTGCCAGCAGTGACCCGGACAGGGGGATCACAGATACGCAGTATTTT
TRBJ1-6,TRBD1,NA,TRBV28,CASSQRTGESFTSYNSPLHF,TGTGCCAGCAGCCAACGGACAGGGGAATCGTTTACGTCCTATAATTCACCCCTCCACTTT
TRBJ1-1,NA,NA,TRBV29-1,CSGGGSQMNTEAFF,TGCAGCGGGGGGGGCAGTCAAATGAACACTGAAGCTTTCTTT
TRBJ2-2,TRBD2,NA,TRBV11-2,CASSLRGGSGELFF,TGTGCCAGCAGCTTACGCGGGGGGAGCGGGGAGCTGTTTTTT
TRBJ2-7,NA,NA,TRBV29-1,CSVETQLYEQYF,TGCAGCGTTGAAACGCAGCTATACGAGCAGTACTTC
TRBJ1-1,NA,NA,TRBV15,CATQQGNTEAFF,TGTGCCACTCAACAGGGGAACACTGAAGCTTTCTTT
TRBJ2-3,NA,NA,TRBV6-6,CASSYSQRSSTDTQYF,TGTGCCAGCAGTTACTCCCAGCGTTCTAGCACAGATACGCAGTATTTT
TRBJ2-1,NA,NA,TRBV5-6,CASSLDRSKQFF,TGTGCCAGCAGCTTGGACAGGTCGAAGCAGTTCTTC
TRBJ1-4,NA,NA,TRBV19,CASSMWGEKLFF,TGTGCCAGTAGTATGTGGGGAGAAAAACTGTTTTTT
TRBJ1-1,NA,NA,TRBV5-1,CASSLYLGKNTEAFF,TGCGCCAGCAGCTTGTATTTAGGGAAGAACACTGAAGCTTTCTTT
TRBJ2-7,NA,NA,TRBV28,CASSLNYNLLYEQYF,TGTGCCAGCAGCCTAAACTATAATCTCCTCTACGAGCAGTACTTC
TRBJ2-2,NA,NA,TRBV27,CVSSFGSGELFF,TGTGTCAGCAGTTTCGGGTCCGGGGAGCTGTTTTTT
TRBJ2-7,NA,NA,TRBV6-1,CASSEAQEILYYEQYF,TGTGCCAGCAGTGAAGCCCAGGAGATACTATACTACGAGCAGTACTTC
TRBJ1-2,TRBD1,few,TRBV9,CASSVDRDPMRSYTF,TGTGCCAGCAGCGTGGACAGGGACCCTATGAGGAGCTACACCTTC
TRBJ2-4,NA,NA,TRBV28,CATRKIGDLGAKNIQYF,TGTGCCACCCGGAAGATCGGGGATCTGGGAGCCAAAAACATTCAGTACTTC
TRBJ2-1,TRBD2,NA,TRBV7-8,CASSSGLAISYNEQFF,TGTGCCAGCAGCTCGGGACTAGCGATTTCCTACAATGAGCAGTTCTTC